The text below deals with one T cell receptor (beta chain). The data were obtained in a study of blood T cell repertoires in COVID-19. The protocol was immunoSEQ multiplex PCR, while the TCRdb copy is restricted to in-frame clones and leaves out a portion. The table records around 76,000 clones, around nine tenths of them present only once. V was clipped by 5 bases and J by 4 bases, with 11 bases between them. Germline V gene lookup returns CDR1 SGHNT and CDR2 YENEEA. The CDR3 loop spans 14 amino acids. This sequence was found in a human donor in a cohort sampled during active COVID-19. The specimen sequenced was peripheral blood. The rearrangement joins TRBV11-3 to TRBJ2-2, with unresolved D. CDR3 sequence (DNA): TGTGCCAGCAGCCCCCGAGCCATCACCGGGGAGCTGTTTTTT. This sequence encodes CASSPRAITGELFF.